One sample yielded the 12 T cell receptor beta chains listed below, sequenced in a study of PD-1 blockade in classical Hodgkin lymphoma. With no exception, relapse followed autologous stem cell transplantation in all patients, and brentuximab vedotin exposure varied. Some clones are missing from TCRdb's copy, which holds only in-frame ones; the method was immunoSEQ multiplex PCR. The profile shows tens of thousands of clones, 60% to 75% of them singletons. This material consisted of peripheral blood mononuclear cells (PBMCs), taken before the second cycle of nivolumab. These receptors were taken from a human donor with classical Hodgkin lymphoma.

CDR3 amino acids: CASKPGGGATQYF. The CDR3 region has the DNA TGTGCCAGCAAACCCGGTGGCGGGGCGACCCAGTACTTC. The J gene is TRBJ2-5, the V gene TRBV7-9; TRBD2 might be the D (6 bases). Trimming removed 7 bases from V and 7 bases from J, with 16 bases in between. Per germline, CDR1 SEHNR and CDR2 FQNEAQ (reference sequence). The CDR3 runs to 13 residues.

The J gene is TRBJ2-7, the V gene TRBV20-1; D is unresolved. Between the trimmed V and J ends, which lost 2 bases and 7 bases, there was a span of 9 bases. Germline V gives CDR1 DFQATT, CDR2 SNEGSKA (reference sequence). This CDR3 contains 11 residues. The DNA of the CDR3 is TGCAGTGCTAGAACCCAGTGGGAGCAGTACTTC. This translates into CSARTQWEQYF.

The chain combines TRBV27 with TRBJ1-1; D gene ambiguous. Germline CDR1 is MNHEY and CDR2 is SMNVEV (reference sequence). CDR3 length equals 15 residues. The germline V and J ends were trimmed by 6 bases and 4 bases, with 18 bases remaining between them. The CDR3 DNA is TGTGCCAGCAGGTATTCGACGGATGGGAGCACTGAAGCTTTCTTT. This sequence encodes CASRYSTDGSTEAFF.

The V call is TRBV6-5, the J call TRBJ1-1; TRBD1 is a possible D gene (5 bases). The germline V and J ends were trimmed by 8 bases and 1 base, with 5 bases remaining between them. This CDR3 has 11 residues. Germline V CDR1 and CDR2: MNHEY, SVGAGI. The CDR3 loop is CASGGNTEAFF. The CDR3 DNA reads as TGTGCCAGCGGGGGGAACACTGAAGCTTTCTTT.

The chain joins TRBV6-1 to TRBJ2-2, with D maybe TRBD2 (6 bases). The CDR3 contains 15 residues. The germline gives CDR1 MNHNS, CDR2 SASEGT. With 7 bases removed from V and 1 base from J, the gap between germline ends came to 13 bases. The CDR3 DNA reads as TGTGCCAGCAATACTGTGGGGGGGAACACCGGGGAGCTGTTTTTT. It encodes CASNTVGGNTGELFF.

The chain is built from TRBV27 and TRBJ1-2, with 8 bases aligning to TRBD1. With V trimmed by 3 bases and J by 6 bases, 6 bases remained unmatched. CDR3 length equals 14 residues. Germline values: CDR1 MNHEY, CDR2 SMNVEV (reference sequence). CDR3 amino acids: CASSLRTGLDGYTF. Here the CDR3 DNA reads TGTGCCAGCAGTTTGCGGACAGGGCTGGATGGCTACACCTTC.

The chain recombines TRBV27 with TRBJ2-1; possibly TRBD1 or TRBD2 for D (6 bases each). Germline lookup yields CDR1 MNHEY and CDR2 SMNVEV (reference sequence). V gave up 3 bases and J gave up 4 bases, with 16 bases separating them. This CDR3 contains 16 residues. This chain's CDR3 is CASSLGGSRIYNEQFF. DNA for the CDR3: TGTGCCAGCAGTTTGGGGGGCAGCAGGATTTACAATGAGCAGTTCTTC.

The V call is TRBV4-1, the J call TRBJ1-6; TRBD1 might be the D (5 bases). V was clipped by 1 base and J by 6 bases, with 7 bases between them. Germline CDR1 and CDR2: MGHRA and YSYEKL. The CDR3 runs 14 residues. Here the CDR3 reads CASSQVGGNSPLHF. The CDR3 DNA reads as TGCGCCAGCAGCCAAGTTGGGGGTAATTCACCCCTCCACTTT.

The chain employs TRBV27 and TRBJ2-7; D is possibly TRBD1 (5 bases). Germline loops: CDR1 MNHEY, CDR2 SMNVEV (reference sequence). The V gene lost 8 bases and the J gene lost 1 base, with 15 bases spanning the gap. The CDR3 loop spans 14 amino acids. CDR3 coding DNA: TGTGCCAGCCAGGGTCGCCTGGAATCCTACGAGCAGTACTTC. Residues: CASQGRLESYEQYF.

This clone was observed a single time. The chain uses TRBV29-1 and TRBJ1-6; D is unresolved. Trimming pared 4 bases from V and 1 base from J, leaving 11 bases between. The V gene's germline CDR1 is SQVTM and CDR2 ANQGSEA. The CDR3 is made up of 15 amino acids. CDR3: CSVAIDGSYNSPLHF. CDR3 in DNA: TGCAGCGTTGCTATAGACGGTTCCTATAATTCACCCCTCCACTTT.

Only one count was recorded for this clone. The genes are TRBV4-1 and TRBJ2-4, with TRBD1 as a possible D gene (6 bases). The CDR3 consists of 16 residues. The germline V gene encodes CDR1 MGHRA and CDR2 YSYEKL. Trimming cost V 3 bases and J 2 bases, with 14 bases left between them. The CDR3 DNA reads TGCGCCAGCAGCCAGGAGGAAACAGGGACCAAAAACATTCAGTACTTC. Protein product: CASSQEETGTKNIQYF.

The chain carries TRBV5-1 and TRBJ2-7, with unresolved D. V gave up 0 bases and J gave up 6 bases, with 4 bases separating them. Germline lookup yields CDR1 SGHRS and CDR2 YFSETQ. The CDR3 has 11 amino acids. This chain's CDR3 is CASSLGGEQYF. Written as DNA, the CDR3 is TGCGCCAGCAGCTTGGGGGGCGAGCAGTACTTC.